This T cell receptor beta chain was retrieved from a study of identical twins. One entry per CDR3 protein results from TCRdb running MiXCR on the 5' RACE reads. Here the sample spans around 550,000 distinct CDR3 sequences, roughly 15% being singletons. This clonotype has just a few counts. This same sample was also part of a study on yellow fever vaccine responses in identical twins.

This sequence was found in a woman aged 18 to 35 in good health. Sequenced sample: CD4+ T cells sorted from blood.

The CDR3 loop is CASSLVAGSRAEAFF. The CDR3 region has the DNA TGTGCCAGCAGTTTAGTGGCAGGGAGTCGGGCTGAAGCTTTCTTT. This chain links TRBV27 with TRBJ1-1; perhaps TRBD1 as D (5 bases). The V gene lost 2 bases and the J gene lost 6 bases, with 16 bases spanning the gap. CDR1 is MNHEY and CDR2 is SMNVEV in the germline V gene (reference sequence). CDR3 length equals 15 residues.